This TCR beta chain comes out of a study of blood T cell repertoires in COVID-19 (dated by TCRdb to about 2020). With respect to the entire study: Samples from collaborators originated in the United States, Italy and Spain and spanned both the acute and convalescent phases of COVID-19. The prospective study material was composed of cDNA or gDNA derived from T cells, B-cell-depleted T cells, or PBMCs. The dataset comprised deeply sampled blood TCRbeta repertoires from subjects exposed to, actively infected with, or recovered from COVID-19. The repertoires were made available in a free public database intended to serve as a resource for research on the immune response to SARS-CoV-2. Samples came from the ongoing ImmuneRACE study (first 160 participants) plus 1,254 subjects from 6 global collaborators. Sample metadata almost always included a de-identified subject ID, COVID-19 status, age in years and sex. Where available, HLA class I and class II types were obtained from metadata supplied by the sample provider rather than from assay-based typing. What the research found in general, with its limitations: Clinical and demographic metadata were provided uncurated, with the amount varying by source and participant.

Germline trimming: 5 bases from V, 4 bases from J; junction bases outside gene matches: 3. Inclusive of the bounding cysteine and phenylalanine, the CDR3 is 13 residues long. This entry keeps only the CDR3 DNA: 39 bases, framed from base 1. The germline V gene (reference sequence) supplies CDR1 MNHEY and CDR2 SMNVEV. TCRbeta CDR3 regions were amplified from genomic DNA using the immunoSEQ Assay, a bias-controlled multiplex PCR. The authors' pipeline ran thus. Within the assay, amplification of reference gene primers was used to estimate how many nucleated cells each sample contained. Sequence reads were collapsed and filtered to measure the absolute abundance of every unique TCRbeta CDR3 rearrangement. For each sample, productive Simpson clonality was calculated by taking the square root of Simpson's diversity index across productive rearrangements. Not all clones reach the TCRdb copy of this immuneACCESS table, which keeps in-frame sequences only. Checked studies attribute under half of the gap to unresolved V genes and leave the rest unexplained. Clone size and the V and J calls come from that table; the DNA yielded D and trimming. Within this sample are 70,000 to 95,000 clones, with nearly 95% of them counted one time only. The top ten clones comprise roughly 4.7% of the sample.

Whole blood was collected in K2EDTA tubes by collaborating institutions according to the institutions' own protocols. For TCRbeta analysis, collaborator samples were shipped as frozen whole blood, as isolated PBMCs, or as DNA extracted from either sample type. Points on this clone: There is no known antigen for this receptor. No base quality information exists; no much larger clone differs at one position. Additional DNA sequences in this sample encode the identical CDR3.

Sequenced: peripheral blood. The rearrangement combines TRBV27 with TRBJ2-7; 9 middle bases align to TRBD1. The source of this sequence is a human donor with active COVID-19. The donor label of this sample is uncertain. The sequence in DNA is TGTGCCAGCAGTAGACAGGGGGGTTACGAGCAGTACTTC. Translated, this is CASSRQGGYEQYF.